One and the same sample provided the 25 T cell receptor beta chains below, sequenced in a study. MiXCR, applied by TCRdb to the RT-PCR reads, yields one record per CDR3 protein. The data show fewer than 800,000 distinct CDR3 sequences, 13% to 15% seen once. Material for sequencing was memory CD4+ T cells from blood. These receptors came from a female donor in good health, serving as a healthy control.

The sample holds many counts of this clonotype. The chain has TRBV20-1 and TRBJ1-2, with D possibly matching TRBD1 (6 bases). The germline V and J ends were trimmed by 5 bases and 5 bases, with 12 bases remaining between them. CDR1 and CDR2 from the germline V gene are DFQATT and SNEGSKA (reference sequence). The CDR3 consists of 12 residues. The CDR3 nucleotides read TGCAGTGCTCCGGACAGAAATTATGGCTACACCTTC. Translated, it gives CSAPDRNYGYTF.

This clonotype was seen many times. V and J are TRBV10-3 and TRBJ1-5; the D is unclear. Germline V gene lookup returns CDR1 ENHRY and CDR2 SYGVKD. The CDR3 totals 14 residues. V was shortened by 3 bases and J by 7 bases, with 13 bases between the two germline ends. The CDR3 sequence: CAISDGPREQPQHF. CDR3 in DNA: TGTGCCATCAGTGACGGACCGCGGGAGCAGCCCCAGCATTTT.

This clonotype was counted at least ten times. V and J are TRBV20-1 and TRBJ2-5; 11 bases match TRBD1. CDR3 length: 16 residues. Germline values: CDR1 DFQATT, CDR2 SNEGSKA (reference sequence). The V segment lost 7 bases and the J segment 2 bases; nucleotides outside the gene matches: 12. CDR3: CSVFGQGAPDQETQYF. CDR3 bases: TGCAGTGTTTTCGGACAGGGGGCTCCCGATCAAGAGACCCAGTACTTC.

In this sample, this clonotype turned up a few times. V gene TRBV12-3 or TRBV12-4 combines with J gene TRBJ1-5, with D hard to call. Trimming left V 8 bases short and J 4 bases short, with 12 bases between. CDR3 length equals 13 residues. The CDR3 DNA sequence: TGTGCCAGCTCGGCGGCTAGAAATCAGCCCCAGCATTTT. This codes for CASSAARNQPQHF.

The rearrangement uses TRBV12-3 or TRBV12-4 and TRBJ2-2; 12 bases match TRBD2. V was clipped by 2 bases and J by 4 bases; unmatched bases: 20. The CDR3 has 22 amino acids. CDR3 in amino acids: CASSLTPRGGLAGGPSTGELFF. Here the CDR3 DNA reads TGTGCCAGCAGTTTAACCCCAAGGGGGGGGCTAGCGGGAGGGCCGAGCACCGGGGAGCTGTTTTTT.

This clonotype was seen only a few times. The chain joins TRBV5-1 to TRBJ2-3; 8 bases are shared with TRBD2. Germline V gene data show CDR1 as SGHRS and CDR2 as YFSETQ. The junction had 10 bases not matched to a gene; V was cut back by 0 bases and J by 4 bases. CDR3 size: 17 residues. Written as DNA, the CDR3 is TGCGCCAGCAGCTTGGGTTGGAATAGCGGGACATCAGATACGCAGTATTTT. Translated: CASSLGWNSGTSDTQYF.

Only a few counts were recorded for this clonotype. The chain has TRBV10-3 and TRBJ2-7; no reliable D call. Trimming left V 8 bases short and J 1 base short, with 15 bases between. The CDR3 has 14 amino acids. Germline V gene data show CDR1 as ENHRY and CDR2 as SYGVKD. CDR3: CAIRVRLTSYEQYF. CDR3 in DNA: TGTGCCATCCGGGTTCGACTTACTTCCTACGAGCAGTACTTC.

This clonotype was observed a single time. A much bigger clone sits one base away, suggesting this may be a read error. The chain employs TRBV5-1 and TRBJ2-7; D not resolved. V shed 5 bases and J shed 5 bases, with 8 bases lying between them. The germline CDR1 and CDR2 sequences are SGHRS and YFSETQ. This CDR3 contains 11 residues. Written as DNA, the CDR3 is TGCGCCAGCAGATTTTCCGACGAGCAGTACTTC. This translates into CASRFSDEQYF.

In its sample, this clonotype was seen a few times. V and J are TRBV5-1 and TRBJ1-2; 9 positions agree with TRBD1. Germline CDR1 reads SGHRS; CDR2 reads YFSETQ. Trimming removed 0 bases from V and 2 bases from J; junction bases left unmatched: 8. The CDR3 consists of 17 residues. CDR3 residues: CASSLGTGGLRNYGYTF. DNA of the CDR3: TGCGCCAGCAGCTTGGGTACAGGGGGCTTACGGAACTATGGCTACACCTTC.

In the case of this clonotype: Compared with germline, one end of the junction differs, possibly owing to a read error. V and J are TRBV12-3 or TRBV12-4 and TRBJ2-7; D may be TRBD2 (7 bases). This CDR3 comprises 15 residues. The CDR3 loop is CASSLGGGVSYEQYF. The CDR3 DNA is TGTGCCAGCAGCTTAGGAGGGGGGGTGTCCTACGAGCAGTACTTC.

This clonotype was picked up a small number of times. The chain employs TRBV9 and TRBJ2-3; no firm D call. There are 13 residues in the CDR3. Germline CDR1 is SGDLS and CDR2 is YYNGEE. V lost 0 bases and J lost 5, with 7 bases in between. The CDR3 bases are TGTGCCAGCAGCGTAGAGCCCAGAGATACGCAGTATTTT. This gives the protein CASSVEPRDTQYF.

The chain is built from TRBV18 and TRBJ2-3; D gene unclear. V gave up 2 bases and J gave up 0 bases, with 12 bases separating them. This CDR3 spans 16 amino acids. Germline loops: CDR1 KGHSH, CDR2 LQKENI. CDR3 nucleotide sequence: TGTGCCAGCTCACCAGTGGGTCTCTCTAGCACAGATACGCAGTATTTT. Protein: CASSPVGLSSTDTQYF.

This clonotype was detected ten times or more. This chain links TRBV6-2 or TRBV6-3 with TRBJ2-7; the D call may be TRBD1 or TRBD2 (5 bases each). The germline gives CDR1 MNHEY, CDR2 SVGEGT. The CDR3 has 15 residues. V was trimmed by 3 bases and J by 2 bases, leaving 14 bases between them. The CDR3 loop reads CASSYHKGSTYEQYF. The CDR3 coding sequence is TGTGCCAGCAGTTATCATAAGGGGAGCACCTACGAGCAGTACTTC.

This clonotype was seen a few times. V usage is TRBV5-1 and J usage is TRBJ2-7; 8 positions agree with TRBD1. The CDR3 runs to 14 residues. The germline gives CDR1 SGHRS, CDR2 YFSETQ. The ends lost 5 bases at V and 5 bases at J; junction bases unmatched: 9. The CDR3 DNA follows: TGCGCCAGCAGGTTGCAGGGGGCTAGTGACGAGCAGTACTTC. Protein product: CASRLQGASDEQYF.

This clonotype was recorded a few times. The V call is TRBV15, the J call TRBJ1-1; D is undetermined. From germline, CDR1 is LNHNV and CDR2 YYDKDF (reference sequence). The CDR3 has 14 residues. The V gene lost 9 bases and the J gene lost 0 bases, with 14 bases spanning the gap. The DNA of the CDR3 is TGTGCCACGAAAATGAATCTAATGAACACTGAAGCTTTCTTT. Translating it yields CATKMNLMNTEAFF.

The chain carries TRBV5-1 and TRBJ1-2; possible D gene TRBD1, 6 bases. The length of the CDR3 is 17 residues. V shed 2 bases and J shed 2 bases, with 19 bases lying between them. Germline loops: CDR1 SGHRS, CDR2 YFSETQ. CDR3 protein: CASSFQFRGGANYGYTF. The CDR3 nucleotides read TGCGCCAGCAGCTTTCAGTTTAGAGGGGGAGCGAACTATGGCTACACCTTC.

This clonotype was picked up many times. The CDR3 spells CAISETDRDQPQHF. The CDR3, as DNA: TGTGCCATCAGCGAAACCGATCGGGATCAGCCCCAGCATTTT. The J gene is TRBJ1-5, the V gene TRBV10-3; no clear D. The V end was cut by 6 bases, the J end by 5 bases, with 14 bases between. The CDR3 runs to 14 residues. Germline V gene data show CDR1 as ENHRY and CDR2 as SYGVKD.

CDR3 coding DNA: TGTGCCAGCAGTTTCGGGGTTCGCGCGACCCAGTACTTC. It codes for CASSFGVRATQYF. The V gene is TRBV12-3 or TRBV12-4, the J gene TRBJ2-5; a weak D match, TRBD2 (5 bases). V was trimmed by 3 bases and J by 7 bases, leaving 12 bases between them. This CDR3 spans 13 amino acids.

This clonotype came up many times. The V gene is TRBV5-1, the J gene TRBJ2-1; no clear D. Trimming shortened V by 3 bases and J by 8 bases, and 18 bases separated the two germline ends. The CDR3 loop spans 15 amino acids. Per the germline V gene, CDR1 is SGHRS and CDR2 is YFSETQ. The CDR3 nucleotides read TGCGCCAGCAGCTCAAGATTATCGGCCCTTGATGAGCAGTTCTTC. This gives the protein CASSSRLSALDEQFF.

The V gene is TRBV28, the J gene TRBJ1-5; D might be TRBD1 (5 bases). Trimming removed 5 bases from V and 6 bases from J, with 23 bases in between. The CDR3 is 17 amino acids. Germline loops: CDR1 MDHEN, CDR2 SYDVKM. The CDR3 spells CASSPTPTGPRAQPQHF. As DNA, the CDR3 is TGTGCCAGCAGTCCCACCCCTACAGGCCCGCGAGCTCAGCCCCAGCATTTT.

There are many counts of this clonotype. This chain joins TRBV29-1 and TRBJ1-1; tentative D call: TRBD1 (5 bases). This CDR3 spans 15 amino acids. Germline V gives CDR1 SQVTM, CDR2 ANQGSEA. Trimming shortened V by 4 bases and J by 5 bases, and 20 bases separated the two germline ends. The CDR3 spells CSVGGPGGLTTEAFF. In DNA, the CDR3 is TGCAGCGTTGGGGGCCCGGGGGGGTTAACGACTGAAGCTTTCTTT. Looking up the rest from reference TRBV29-1 and TRBJ1-1 gives the full variable domain: SAVISQKPSRDICQRGTSLTIQCQVDSQVTMMFWYRQQPGQSLTLIATANQGSEATYESGFVIDKFPISRPNLTFSTLTVSNMSPEDSSIYLCSVGGPGGLTTEAFFGQGTRLTVV.

The chain uses TRBV20-1 and TRBJ1-5; weak D call: TRBD1 (5 bases). V lost 0 bases, J lost 3 bases, and 9 bases lay in between. CDR3 length: 14 amino acids. CDR1 is DFQATT, CDR2 SNEGSKA, per germline (reference sequence). This chain's CDR3 is CSARDRGPNQPQHF. CDR3 nucleotides: TGCAGTGCTAGAGATCGGGGCCCCAATCAGCCCCAGCATTTT.

The chain joins TRBV20-1 to TRBJ1-4; the match to TRBD1 covers 10 bases. J was trimmed by 8 bases and V by 5 bases; bases with no gene match: 8. Germline-derived CDR1 and CDR2 are DFQATT and SNEGSKA (reference sequence). The CDR3 sequence is 14 residues long. CDR3 sequence: CSASLGTGVEKLFF. The CDR3, as DNA: TGCAGTGCTTCTCTCGGGACAGGGGTCGAAAAACTGTTTTTT.

V and J are TRBV7-9 and TRBJ1-2, with 7 bases identical to TRBD1. The CDR3 loop spans 15 amino acids. Germline V gene sequence: CDR1 SEHNR, CDR2 FQNEAQ (reference sequence). J gave up 0 bases and V 5 bases, and 6 bases lay outside the gene matches. This chain's CDR3 is CASSPLQGTNYGYTF. CDR3 DNA: TGTGCCAGCAGCCCGCTACAGGGGACTAACTATGGCTACACCTTC.

The CDR3 loop reads CSAHPSAGTGVADTQYF. The DNA of the CDR3 is TGCAGTGCTCACCCTTCCGCGGGGACAGGGGTGGCAGATACGCAGTATTTT. The chain joins TRBV20-1 to TRBJ2-3, with 10 bases identical to TRBD1. Losses at the gene ends were 5 bases for V and 4 bases for J; bases not matched to a gene: 15. There are 17 residues in the CDR3. Germline assignment: CDR1 DFQATT and CDR2 SNEGSKA (reference sequence).